One sample yielded the 17 T cell receptor beta chains listed below, sequenced in a study of breast tumors, draining lymph nodes, adjacent tissues (dated by TCRdb to about 2016). The lymph node samples were taken from the axillary draining lymph nodes of breast cancer patients. The method behind the library was multiplex PCR. Reads for this sample came from an Illumina HiSeq 2000. Using fastp trimming at Q25 and MiXCR clonotype assembly, TCRdb reanalyzed the public sequencing data and kept in-frame beta chains. Under each unique CDR3 protein, matching rows form one entry showing the most common genes and DNA. This sample lists roughly 80,000 distinct CDR3 sequences; 15% to 20% were detected once. The ten largest clones take up about 2.2% of the sample. Sequenced material: axillary lymph node tissue. Every receptor here comes from a female donor with breast cancer. Some clones in this sample may be carry-over from other donors' samples.

This clonotype was observed many times. J is TRBJ1-2 and V is TRBV30; D is undetermined. Trimming removed 5 bases from V and 8 bases from J, with 18 bases in between. The CDR3 totals 13 residues. Germline CDR1 is GTSNPN and CDR2 is SVGIG (reference sequence). The DNA for the CDR3 is TGTGCCTGGGTGCCCCACCTCCGAGGGGGCTACACCTTC. It codes for CAWVPHLRGGYTF. Using reference TRBV30 and TRBJ1-2 for the parts outside the CDR3, the full variable domain is SQTIHQWPATLVQPVGSPLSLECTVEGTSNPNLYWYRQAAGRGLQLLFYSVGIGQISSEVPQNLSASRPQDRQFILSSKKLLLSDSGFYLCAWVPHLRGGYTFGSGTRLTVV.

The sample holds many counts of this clonotype. The V gene is TRBV27, the J gene TRBJ2-7; tentative D call: TRBD2 (6 bases). This CDR3 has 13 amino acids. V was shortened by 8 bases and J by 5 bases, with 16 bases between the two germline ends. Germline assignment: CDR1 MNHEY and CDR2 SMNVEV (reference sequence). In DNA, the CDR3 is TGTGCCAGCGGAATCCAGGGAGGCCACGAGCAGTACTTC. Translated, it gives CASGIQGGHEQYF.

Remarks on this clonotype: Just one base apart from a much larger clone, this may be a read error. The rearrangement links TRBV2 to TRBJ2-3, with 14 bases identical to TRBD2. The CDR3 has 15 residues. Germline CDR1 and CDR2: SNHLY and FYNNEI. The CDR3 sequence: CVSTETSGRADTQYF. The CDR3 nucleotides are TGTGTCAGCACCGAGACTAGCGGGAGGGCGGATACGCAGTATTTT.

For this clonotype: It may be a read error: a sequence one base away is much more abundant. V and J are TRBV20-1 and TRBJ1-6, with unresolved D. Per the germline V gene, CDR1 is DFQATT and CDR2 is SNEGSKA (reference sequence). This CDR3 is 13 amino acids long. The CDR3 loop reads CGARNTNNSPLHF. The CDR3 DNA sequence: TGCGGTGCTAGAAACACCAATAATTCACCCCTCCACTTT.

This clonotype came up many times. The V call is TRBV20-1, the J call TRBJ1-2; tentative D call: TRBD1 (6 bases). CDR1 and CDR2 (germline): DFQATT, SNEGSKA (reference sequence). The CDR3 contains 13 residues. V lost 6 bases and J lost 4, with 15 bases in between. The chain's CDR3 is CSAVTTQGYGYTF. The CDR3 DNA reads TGCAGTGCCGTAACGACACAGGGCTATGGCTACACCTTC.

This clonotype occurred many times. The V gene is TRBV11-2, the J gene TRBJ2-1; D may be TRBD1 (6 bases). V gave up 4 bases and J gave up 6 bases, with 16 bases separating them. CDR3 length equals 15 residues. Germline loops: CDR1 SGHAT, CDR2 FQNNGV. This CDR3 reads CASSSTGLGGNEQFF. CDR3 DNA: TGTGCCAGCAGCTCCACAGGGTTAGGAGGCAATGAGCAGTTCTTC. The complete variable domain, with remaining parts taken from reference TRBV11-2 and TRBJ2-1, reads EAGVAQSPRYKIIEKRQSVAFWCNPISGHATLYWYQQILGQGPKLLIQFQNNGVVDDSQLPKDRFSAERLKGVDSTLKIQPAKLEDSAVYLCASSSTGLGGNEQFFGPGTRLTVL.

This clonotype came up many times. The rearrangement joins TRBV4-2 to TRBJ2-7, with no clear D. V was shortened by 0 bases and J by 6 bases, with 12 bases between the two germline ends. CDR1 and CDR2 (germline): LGHNA, YNFKEQ. The CDR3 has 14 amino acids. This CDR3 is CASSQDLNNREQYF. The CDR3 DNA follows: TGTGCCAGCAGCCAAGATCTAAACAACCGCGAGCAGTACTTC.

This clonotype was counted many times. One end of the junction is discordant with germline, which a read error may explain. The chain links TRBV7-7 to TRBJ2-7, with D maybe TRBD2 (5 bases). Germline CDR1 reads SSHAT; CDR2 reads FNYEAQ (reference sequence). The CDR3 extends over 13 amino acids. The CDR3 spells CASSFEPRGEQYF. The CDR3 DNA reads TGTGCTAGCAGCTTCGAACCCCGGGGCGAGCAGTACTTC.

The J gene is TRBJ2-3, the V gene TRBV11-1; D not certain. Germline V gives CDR1 SGHAT, CDR2 FQDESV (reference sequence). V was cut by 4 bases and J by 6 bases, with 5 bases left in between. The CDR3 has 11 amino acids. DNA for the CDR3: TGTGCCAGCAGCTCAGTGGATACGCAGTATTTT. Its translation: CASSSVDTQYF.

At least ten counts were recorded for this clonotype. The chain links TRBV7-2 to TRBJ2-2; TRBD2 aligns across 12 bases. Germline CDR1 and CDR2: SGHTA and FQGNSA. The V segment lost 5 bases and the J segment 0 bases; nucleotides outside the gene matches: 7. This CDR3 has 18 residues. DNA for the CDR3: TGTGCCAGCAGCCTGCGCCTAGCGGGAGGGACGAACACCGGGGAGCTGTTTTTT. It translates to CASSLRLAGGTNTGELFF.

This clonotype was seen just once. V usage is TRBV27 and J usage is TRBJ2-5, with TRBD2 matching over 16 bases. CDR1 and CDR2 (germline): MNHEY, SMNVEV (reference sequence). This CDR3 comprises 17 residues. J gave up 2 bases and V 4 bases, and 4 bases lay outside the gene matches. The CDR3, as DNA: TGTGCCAGCAGTTCGGGACTAGCGGGAGGGGGGCAAGAGACCCAGTACTTC. It yields the protein CASSSGLAGGGQETQYF.

This chain joins TRBV20-1 and TRBJ2-3; 7 bases line up with TRBD2. The V segment lost 2 bases and the J segment 2 bases; nucleotides outside the gene matches: 4. The CDR3 spans 14 residues. The germline gives CDR1 DFQATT, CDR2 SNEGSKA (reference sequence). CDR3: CSARQGGNTDTQYF. As DNA, the CDR3 is TGCAGTGCTAGACAGGGAGGGAACACAGATACGCAGTATTTT.

This clonotype appeared many times. This chain joins TRBV2 and TRBJ1-4, with 7 bases aligning to TRBD1. In germline, CDR1 is SNHLY, CDR2 FYNNEI. This CDR3 comprises 15 residues. J lost 2 bases, V lost 8 bases, and 8 bases had no gene match. The DNA of the CDR3 is TGTGCCAGCGCTGAACAGGGGCTTACTAATGAAAAACTGTTTTTT. Translated: CASAEQGLTNEKLFF.

The rearrangement links TRBV5-6 to TRBJ2-3, with D possibly TRBD2 on 5 matching bases. V gave up 3 bases and J gave up 0 bases, with 17 bases separating them. The germline CDR1 and CDR2 sequences are SGHDT and YYEEEE. The CDR3 sequence is 17 residues long. CDR3 sequence: CASSSVTDYGSTDTQYF. In DNA form, the CDR3 reads TGTGCCAGCAGCTCAGTTACCGACTATGGTAGCACAGATACGCAGTATTTT.

This clonotype has at least ten counts. The V and J genes are TRBV14 and TRBJ2-3; D uncertain. This CDR3 has 13 amino acids. Germline V gene sequence: CDR1 SGHDN, CDR2 FVKESK. Between the trimmed V and J ends, which lost 5 bases and 8 bases, there was a span of 14 bases. The CDR3 here is CASSGRQLATQYF. The DNA for the CDR3 is TGTGCCAGCAGCGGGCGGCAACTGGCTACGCAGTATTTT.

This clonotype was seen repeatedly, ten times or more. CDR3 amino acids: CASSVATDRGTQYF. The DNA for the CDR3 is TGTGCCAGCAGCGTAGCCACGGATAGGGGGACCCAGTACTTC. The rearrangement links TRBV9 to TRBJ2-5, with D perhaps matching TRBD1 (5 bases). This CDR3 spans 14 amino acids. CDR1 is SGDLS and CDR2 is YYNGEE in the germline V gene. V was pared by 0 bases and J by 7 bases, with 13 bases between.

This clonotype has at least ten counts. The J gene is TRBJ2-2, the V gene TRBV12-3 or TRBV12-4; 7 nucleotides agree with TRBD1. The V segment lost 3 bases and the J segment 8 bases; nucleotides outside the gene matches: 3. The CDR3 is 13 amino acids. CDR3 amino acids: CASSFTGEGELFF. The CDR3 bases are TGTGCCAGCAGTTTCACAGGGGAGGGGGAGCTGTTTTTT.